A selection of T cell receptor beta chains follows, all from one sample in a study of graft-versus-host responses after intestinal transplantation. Only in-frame clones appear in the TCRdb table, and some are missing; sequencing was by immunoSEQ multiplex PCR. The sample gives about 110,000 clones, just over 90% of which show up once; 0.5% to 0.6% is in the top ten. Their antigens are not known. Here the sequenced sample was unstimulated CD8+ T cells sorted from spleen or lymph node cells, taken before intestinal transplant. All receptors derive from a human donor who received an intestinal transplant. Both conserved end residues are part of each CDR3. A D gene is named only where the DNA matches it firmly.

j_call v_call d_call cdr3_nt cdr3_aa
TRBJ2-1 TRBV6-4 NA TGTGCCAGCAGTGACTCTAGCAATGAGCAGTTCTTC CASSDSSNEQFF
TRBJ2-5 TRBV29-1 NA TGCAGCGTTGTGGGCCTAACCGGGCCGGGGGAGACCCAGTACTTC CSVVGLTGPGETQYF
TRBJ2-7 TRBV12-5 TRBD1 TGTGCTAGTGGTTTGGTATTGCAGGGGGCCCACGAGCAGTACTTC CASGLVLQGAHEQYF
TRBJ1-1 TRBV19 NA TGTGCCAGTAGGGCAGGGGCCGTCACTGAAGCTTTCTTT CASRAGAVTEAFF
TRBJ2-1 TRBV6-1 NA TGTGCCAGCAGTGAAGAAACGGGGACGTATTACCCAGGAGGGCAGTTCTTC CASSEETGTYYPGGQFF
TRBJ2-1 TRBV7-6 NA TGTGCCAGCAGCCCACCGGACTCGTCTCGTGAAAATGAGCAGTTCTTC CASSPPDSSRENEQFF
TRBJ1-1 TRBV27 TRBD1 TGTGCCAGCATCCTTGGACAGGGCAGCACTGAAGCTTTCTTT CASILGQGSTEAFF
TRBJ2-5 TRBV7-9 NA TGTGCCAGCAGCTTTGGGCCGGGAAAAGAGACCCAGTACTTC CASSFGPGKETQYF
TRBJ2-6 TRBV11-2 NA TGTGCCAGCAGCTTAGTCGGGAAAGGGGCCAACGTCCTGACTTTC CASSLVGKGANVLTF
TRBJ2-7 TRBV29-1 NA TGCAGCGTTGTGAAGGGGGCCTACGAGCAGTACTTC CSVVKGAYEQYF
TRBJ2-1 TRBV28 TRBD2 TGTGCCAGCAGCCAACTAGCGGGAGGATACAATGAGCAGTTCTTC CASSQLAGGYNEQFF